A single TCR beta chain is shown here with its context. Antigen unknown. The germline gives CDR1 MGHDK, CDR2 SYGVNS. The CDR3 runs to 15 residues. This entry is derived from a study of monozygotic twins with inflammatory bowel disease. General study findings and limits: Some repertoire variability may stem from patients' differing immunosuppressive treatments.

For each CDR3 protein, TCRdb gives one entry from its re-call of the 5' RACE reads, without DNA. The sample table includes approximately 400,000 distinct CDR3 sequences. Sequences were obtained from blood. The source of this sequence is a human donor with ulcerative colitis or Crohn's disease, or a healthy co-twin of an affected twin (not recorded which). This sequence joins TRBV25-1 and TRBJ1-1. The CDR3 region is CASSRTGSLNTEAFF.